The rows below give T cell receptor beta chains drawn from one sample of a study of CD8+CD57+ T cells in acquired aplastic anemia. TCRdb analysed the reads with MiXCR anew, one entry per CDR3 protein. The table records roughly 80,000 distinct CDR3 sequences, roughly half of them present only once. The sample taken for sequencing was sorted CD4+, CD8+, or CD8+CD57+ T cells (not recorded which) from PBMCs. Every receptor here comes from a human donor in good health, serving as a control. Each CDR3 is given with its conserved first and last residue. Each record gives: V gene, D gene, clone size, J gene, CDR3 protein, CDR3 DNA. A D gene is named only where the DNA matches it firmly. Clone sizes are given selectively: once, few, many, or a class where the clone is expanded.

v_gene: TRBV29-1
d_gene: NA
abundance: many
j_gene: TRBJ1-1
CDR3aa: CSVDGSFSNTEAFF
CDR3nt: TGCAGCGTTGATGGCAGCTTCAGTAACACTGAAGCTTTCTTT

v_gene: TRBV7-3
d_gene: TRBD1
abundance: NA
j_gene: TRBJ1-6
CDR3aa: CASSLTGTGQSLLHF
CDR3nt: TGTGCCAGCAGCTTAACCGGGACAGGGCAGTCCCTTCTCCACTTT

v_gene: TRBV5-4
d_gene: NA
abundance: few
j_gene: TRBJ2-7
CDR3aa: CASSWGPLSYEQYF
CDR3nt: TGTGCCAGCAGCTGGGGACCCCTCTCCTACGAGCAGTACTTC

v_gene: TRBV9
d_gene: NA
abundance: NA
j_gene: TRBJ2-5
CDR3aa: CASSVSVTETQYF
CDR3nt: TGTGCCAGCAGCGTATCAGTAACAGAGACCCAGTACTTC

v_gene: TRBV20-1
d_gene: NA
abundance: many
j_gene: TRBJ2-7
CDR3aa: CSANGGDTYEQYF
CDR3nt: TGCAGTGCTAACGGAGGGGATACCTACGAGCAGTACTTC

v_gene: TRBV24-1
d_gene: NA
abundance: NA
j_gene: TRBJ1-5
CDR3aa: CATSDGAYQPQHF
CDR3nt: TGTGCCACCAGTGACGGGGCATATCAGCCCCAGCATTTT

v_gene: TRBV24-1
d_gene: NA
abundance: many
j_gene: TRBJ2-2
CDR3aa: CATSDLGAGGGELFF
CDR3nt: TGTGCCACCAGTGATCTGGGAGCAGGTGGCGGGGAGCTGTTTTTT

v_gene: TRBV15
d_gene: NA
abundance: once
j_gene: TRBJ2-5
CDR3aa: CATSRDQRVQAQYF
CDR3nt: TGTGCCACCAGCAGAGATCAAAGGGTTCAGGCCCAGTACTTC

v_gene: TRBV10-1
d_gene: NA
abundance: few
j_gene: TRBJ1-1
CDR3aa: CASRADLNTEAFF
CDR3nt: TGCGCCAGCAGGGCGGACTTGAACACTGAAGCTTTCTTT

v_gene: TRBV19
d_gene: NA
abundance: NA
j_gene: TRBJ1-3
CDR3aa: CASSTGITSGNTIYF
CDR3nt: TGTGCCAGTAGTACCGGCATTACCTCTGGAAACACCATATATTTT

v_gene: TRBV30
d_gene: TRBD1
abundance: few
j_gene: TRBJ2-7
CDR3aa: CAWTGQGTPGEQYF
CDR3nt: TGTGCCTGGACGGGACAGGGTACTCCGGGAGAGCAGTACTTC

v_gene: TRBV10-3
d_gene: TRBD1
abundance: NA
j_gene: TRBJ2-7
CDR3aa: CAGGTGSIEQYF
CDR3nt: TGTGCCGGAGGGACAGGCTCCATCGAGCAGTACTTC

v_gene: TRBV9
d_gene: NA
abundance: many
j_gene: TRBJ2-7
CDR3aa: CASSVDTKGYEQYF
CDR3nt: TGTGCCAGCAGCGTTGACACGAAAGGCTACGAGCAGTACTTC

v_gene: TRBV29-1
d_gene: NA
abundance: many
j_gene: TRBJ1-4
CDR3aa: CSVGLGGTNEKLFF
CDR3nt: TGCAGCGTTGGACTGGGAGGGACTAATGAAAAACTGTTTTTT

v_gene: TRBV25-1
d_gene: TRBD2
abundance: many
j_gene: TRBJ2-3
CDR3aa: CASSDTWTSVPTDTQYF
CDR3nt: TGTGCCAGCAGTGACACCTGGACTAGCGTGCCCACAGATACGCAGTATTTT

v_gene: TRBV7-8
d_gene: NA
abundance: NA
j_gene: TRBJ1-5
CDR3aa: CASSLVGGDQPQHF
CDR3nt: TGTGCCAGCAGCTTAGTCGGTGGAGATCAGCCCCAGCATTTT

v_gene: TRBV7-6
d_gene: NA
abundance: NA
j_gene: TRBJ2-4
CDR3aa: CASSRTGVAKNIQYF
CDR3nt: TGTGCCAGCAGCCGAACGGGGGTAGCCAAAAACATTCAGTACTTC

v_gene: TRBV5-4
d_gene: TRBD1
abundance: many
j_gene: TRBJ1-2
CDR3aa: CASRSTGGSYGYTF
CDR3nt: TGTGCCAGCAGGTCGACAGGGGGAAGCTATGGCTACACCTTC

v_gene: TRBV10-3
d_gene: TRBD1
abundance: NA
j_gene: TRBJ2-2
CDR3aa: CAISEEGQGTGELFF
CDR3nt: TGTGCCATCAGTGAGGAGGGACAGGGGACCGGGGAGCTGTTTTTT

v_gene: TRBV27
d_gene: NA
abundance: many
j_gene: TRBJ2-7
CDR3aa: CASMSGNSYEQYF
CDR3nt: TGTGCCAGCATGTCGGGCAACTCCTACGAGCAGTACTTC

v_gene: TRBV30
d_gene: TRBD1
abundance: few
j_gene: TRBJ2-4
CDR3aa: CAWSVPDRDPKNIQYF
CDR3nt: TGTGCCTGGAGTGTCCCGGACAGGGATCCCAAAAACATTCAGTACTTC

v_gene: TRBV24-1
d_gene: NA
abundance: NA
j_gene: TRBJ2-7
CDR3aa: CATRRGYEQYF
CDR3nt: TGTGCCACTCGGAGGGGCTACGAGCAGTACTTC

v_gene: TRBV9
d_gene: NA
abundance: many
j_gene: TRBJ2-2
CDR3aa: CASSVGKGSTGELFF
CDR3nt: TGTGCCAGCAGCGTAGGAAAGGGGAGCACCGGGGAGCTGTTTTTT

v_gene: TRBV7-8
d_gene: NA
abundance: NA
j_gene: TRBJ2-7
CDR3aa: CASSLGGDREQYF
CDR3nt: TGTGCCAGCAGCTTAGGCGGTGACAGGGAGCAGTACTTC

v_gene: TRBV2
d_gene: TRBD2
abundance: NA
j_gene: TRBJ2-7
CDR3aa: CASSSPGTSGEQYF
CDR3nt: TGTGCCAGCAGCAGTCCCGGGACTAGCGGCGAGCAGTACTTC

v_gene: TRBV29-1
d_gene: NA
abundance: few
j_gene: TRBJ2-5
CDR3aa: CSVVIYSDGETQYF
CDR3nt: TGCAGCGTTGTTATTTACTCCGACGGAGAGACCCAGTACTTC

v_gene: TRBV7-6
d_gene: NA
abundance: many
j_gene: TRBJ1-5
CDR3aa: CASSSTRGSNQPQHF
CDR3nt: TGTGCCAGCAGCTCCACAAGGGGTAGCAATCAGCCCCAGCATTTT

v_gene: TRBV2
d_gene: NA
abundance: many
j_gene: TRBJ2-7
CDR3aa: CASCDPRNYEQYF
CDR3nt: TGTGCCAGCTGTGACCCCCGGAACTACGAGCAGTACTTC

v_gene: TRBV27
d_gene: NA
abundance: few
j_gene: TRBJ2-1
CDR3aa: CASSFDGSYNEQFF
CDR3nt: TGTGCCAGCAGTTTTGACGGATCCTACAATGAGCAGTTCTTC

v_gene: TRBV10-3
d_gene: NA
abundance: NA
j_gene: TRBJ1-1
CDR3aa: CAISEYTANTEAFF
CDR3nt: TGTGCCATCAGTGAGTATACAGCGAACACTGAAGCTTTCTTT

v_gene: TRBV25-1
d_gene: NA
abundance: NA
j_gene: TRBJ2-3
CDR3aa: CASSQEFGTDTQYF
CDR3nt: TGTGCCAGCAGCCAAGAATTTGGCACAGATACGCAGTATTTT

v_gene: TRBV6-4
d_gene: NA
abundance: NA
j_gene: TRBJ1-1
CDR3aa: CASSDSEGSGNTEAFF
CDR3nt: TGTGCCAGCAGTGACTCCGAGGGTAGTGGGAACACTGAAGCTTTCTTT

v_gene: TRBV5-6
d_gene: NA
abundance: NA
j_gene: TRBJ1-6
CDR3aa: CASSLTYRAYNSPPHF
CDR3nt: TGTGCCAGCAGCTTGACGTACAGAGCCTATAATTCACCCCCCCACTTT

v_gene: TRBV19
d_gene: NA
abundance: many
j_gene: TRBJ2-3
CDR3aa: CASSTGGDTQYF
CDR3nt: TGTGCCAGTAGTACAGGCGGAGATACGCAGTATTTT

v_gene: TRBV10-1
d_gene: NA
abundance: NA
j_gene: TRBJ1-3
CDR3aa: CASGLNGNTIYF
CDR3nt: TGCGCCAGCGGCCTGAATGGAAACACCATATATTTT

v_gene: TRBV11-1
d_gene: NA
abundance: few
j_gene: TRBJ2-2
CDR3aa: CASSLARGLQKGPGELLF
CDR3nt: TGTGCCAGCAGCTTAGCTCGTGGACTCCAAAAAGGACCCGGGGAGCTGCTTTTT

v_gene: TRBV5-6
d_gene: TRBD1
abundance: NA
j_gene: TRBJ2-7
CDR3aa: CASSFGQGIYEQYF
CDR3nt: TGTGCCAGCAGTTTTGGACAGGGTATCTACGAGCAGTACTTC

v_gene: TRBV25-1
d_gene: TRBD2
abundance: NA
j_gene: TRBJ2-3
CDR3aa: CASSALAGGPVGPDTQYF
CDR3nt: TGTGCCAGCAGTGCCCTAGCGGGAGGGCCGGTGGGTCCAGATACGCAGTATTTT

v_gene: TRBV19
d_gene: NA
abundance: NA
j_gene: TRBJ1-3
CDR3aa: CASSRETSGNTIYF
CDR3nt: TGTGCCAGTAGTCGGGAGACCTCTGGAAACACCATATATTTT

v_gene: TRBV5-1
d_gene: NA
abundance: many
j_gene: TRBJ2-7
CDR3aa: CASSLGSDIDEQYF
CDR3nt: TGCGCCAGCAGCTTGGGATCGGACATAGACGAGCAGTACTTC

v_gene: TRBV6-4
d_gene: NA
abundance: NA
j_gene: TRBJ2-7
CDR3aa: CASTADRSHYEQYF
CDR3nt: TGTGCCAGCACTGCAGACAGGAGCCACTACGAGCAGTACTTC

v_gene: TRBV15
d_gene: TRBD1
abundance: NA
j_gene: TRBJ1-2
CDR3aa: CATSRDTGVKGYTF
CDR3nt: TGTGCCACCAGCAGAGACACAGGGGTGAAGGGCTACACCTTC

v_gene: TRBV10-1
d_gene: NA
abundance: NA
j_gene: TRBJ1-5
CDR3aa: CASSQPQHF
CDR3nt: TGCGCCAGCAGTCAGCCCCAGCATTTT

v_gene: TRBV20-1
d_gene: TRBD2
abundance: few
j_gene: TRBJ2-3
CDR3aa: CSAIAGVPVSTDTQYF
CDR3nt: TGCAGTGCGATAGCGGGAGTGCCCGTTAGCACAGATACGCAGTATTTT

v_gene: TRBV29-1
d_gene: TRBD1
abundance: NA
j_gene: TRBJ1-2
CDR3aa: CSTRDSFSYGYTF
CDR3nt: TGCAGCACCCGGGACAGCTTTTCCTATGGCTACACCTTC

v_gene: TRBV4-2
d_gene: NA
abundance: many
j_gene: TRBJ1-2
CDR3aa: CASSQGHLFQGSPPNYGYTF
CDR3nt: TGTGCCAGCAGCCAAGGGCACCTTTTCCAGGGCTCGCCCCCTAACTATGGCTACACCTTC

v_gene: TRBV12-5
d_gene: NA
abundance: few
j_gene: TRBJ1-5
CDR3aa: CASGLEGGWTGNQPQHF
CDR3nt: TGTGCTAGTGGTTTGGAAGGCGGGTGGACGGGCAATCAGCCCCAGCATTTT

v_gene: TRBV29-1
d_gene: TRBD1
abundance: NA
j_gene: TRBJ2-7
CDR3aa: CSVSGTGTYEQYF
CDR3nt: TGCAGCGTTTCCGGGACAGGCACCTACGAGCAGTACTTC

v_gene: TRBV7-9
d_gene: NA
abundance: NA
j_gene: TRBJ2-7
CDR3aa: CAGSGTEAEQYF
CDR3nt: TGTGCCGGCAGCGGGACAGAGGCCGAGCAGTACTTC

v_gene: TRBV10-1
d_gene: TRBD1
abundance: NA
j_gene: TRBJ1-6
CDR3aa: CASSENRGSPLHF
CDR3nt: TGCGCCAGCAGTGAGAACAGGGGGTCACCCCTCCACTTT

v_gene: TRBV20-1
d_gene: NA
abundance: many
j_gene: TRBJ1-1
CDR3aa: CSADSTGDTEAFF
CDR3nt: TGCAGTGCTGACAGCACCGGGGACACTGAAGCTTTCTTT